The sequence of this TCR beta chain was determined in a study of blood T cells in healthy people across ages. Then a second PCR, running about 7 to 11 cycles, was carried out with a sample-barcoded 5' primer and a J-beta primer mix. Each sample provided no less than 2.5 million CDR3-containing paired-end reads. In TCRdb, the 5' RACE reads were re-called with MiXCR into one record per CDR3 protein. The sample holds around 1,500,000 distinct CDR3 sequences, around two fifths seen once. Drawing of peripheral blood yielded about 10 milliliters from each donor. Whenever a sample was processed, at least 7 million PBMCs were isolated. Deletions cut 8 bases from V and 7 bases from J, with 30 bases between. The germline CDR1 and CDR2 sequences are SEHNR and FQNEAQ (reference sequence). This CDR3 contains 17 residues.

The receptor comes from a woman aged 18 to 35 in good health. The rearrangement joins TRBV7-9 to TRBJ2-7; D not certain. The sample comprised blood. CDR3 DNA: TGTGCCAGCGCTCTCGGGTCTCCGGTCCTTGAGAGCAATGAGCAGTACTTC. This codes for CASALGSPVLESNEQYF.